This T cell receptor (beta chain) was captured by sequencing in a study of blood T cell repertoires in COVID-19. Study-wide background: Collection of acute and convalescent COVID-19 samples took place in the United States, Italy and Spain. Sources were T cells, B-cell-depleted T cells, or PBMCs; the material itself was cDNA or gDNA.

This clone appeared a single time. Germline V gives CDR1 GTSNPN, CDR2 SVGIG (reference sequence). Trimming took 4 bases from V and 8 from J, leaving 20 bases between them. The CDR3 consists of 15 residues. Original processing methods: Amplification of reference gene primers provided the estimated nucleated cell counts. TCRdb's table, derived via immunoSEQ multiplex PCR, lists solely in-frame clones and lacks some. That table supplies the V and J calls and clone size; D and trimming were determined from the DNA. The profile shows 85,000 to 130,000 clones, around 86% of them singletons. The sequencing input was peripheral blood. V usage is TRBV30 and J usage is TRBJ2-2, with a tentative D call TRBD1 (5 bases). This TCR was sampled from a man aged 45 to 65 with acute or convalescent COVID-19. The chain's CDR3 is CAWKLQGVDRGELFF. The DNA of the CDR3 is TGTGCCTGGAAGCTTCAGGGCGTAGACCGTGGGGAGCTGTTTTTT.